A selection of T cell receptor beta chains follows, all from one sample in a study of cytomegalovirus exposure and HLA in healthy donors. Sequencing used immunoSEQ multiplex PCR; TCRdb keeps in-frame clones, though not all of them. Among around 95,000 clones listed, under 85% were seen once. The material sequenced was PBMCs. Receptors originate from a middle-aged woman in good health and CMV-seropositive. Both conserved end residues are part of each CDR3.

cdr3_length j_call v_call cdr3_aa
13 TRBJ1-1 TRBV11-2 CASYRGGGTEAFF
13 TRBJ1-5 TRBV2 CASTAAHGSPQHF
16 TRBJ2-5 TRBV5-6 CASSLILAGSQETQYF
15 TRBJ1-4 TRBV5-1 CASSLGPDRNEKLFF
15 TRBJ2-3 TRBV29-1 CASWTSGRSADTQYF
13 TRBJ2-5 TRBV7-9 CASSSLGRETQYF
15 TRBJ1-2 TRBV5-4 CASSLAAAGQYGYTF
16 TRBJ2-1 TRBV5-6 CASSLATPSSYNEQFF
11 TRBJ2-7 TRBV2 CASNLGVEQYF
12 TRBJ2-7 TRBV28 CASSTPSYEQYF
16 TRBJ2-1 TRBV19 CASSRLAGESYNEQFF
15 TRBJ1-4 TRBV19 CASSMVGGGNEKLFF
14 TRBJ2-7 TRBV30 CAWSTLAGLDEQYF
16 TRBJ2-5 TRBV5-4 CASSPAQGTGGETQYF
14 TRBJ2-1 TRBV6-4 CASSPGQGASEQFF
14 TRBJ2-1 TRBV27 CASTSYLRHNEQFF
14 TRBJ2-7 TRBV28 CASSLWGSSYEQYF
15 TRBJ2-5 TRBV5-1 CASSFLTEGRETQYF
18 TRBJ2-3 TRBV5-1 CASSFLVGLAGAGDTQYF